This record concerns one T cell receptor beta chain sequence. A read error is possible here, since a much larger clone lies one base away. This entry comes from a study of tumor and adjacent non-tumor tissue in lung cancer. Germline CDR1 is MNHNS and CDR2 is SASEGT. The CDR3 runs 14 residues. The V and J ends lost 6 bases and 0 bases respectively, with 12 bases between them. This sample's RNA came from whole unsorted tissue. This non-tumor lung sample came from over 3 cm beyond the tumor edge. A modified ARM-PCR protocol with three rounds of nested PCR amplified TCRbeta. Using its own MiXCR run on the multiplex PCR reads, TCRdb lists one record per CDR3 protein. In the table there are tens of thousands of distinct CDR3 sequences, about 80% of which are singletons.

Source material: distant non-tumor lung tissue. The sequence derives from a man in his 70s with non-small cell lung cancer. V gene TRBV6-1 combines with J gene TRBJ2-7, with D tentatively TRBD1 or TRBD2 (5 bases each). This CDR3 is CASSPGADSYEQYF. The CDR3 bases are TGTGCCAGCAGCCCCGGGGCGGACTCCTACGAGCAGTACTTC.